This TCR beta chain appears in the sequencing data of a study of T cell changes during pregnancy in multiple sclerosis. The CDR3 spans 14 residues. Trimming took 2 bases from V and 13 from J, leaving 16 bases between them. Germline V gene sequence: CDR1 SGHDT, CDR2 YYEEEE. Some clones are missing from TCRdb's copy, which holds only in-frame ones; the method was immunoSEQ multiplex PCR. The sample has some 33,000 clones; nearly 90% are singletons. The chain carries TRBV5-6 and TRBJ1-6; D possibly corresponds to TRBD1 (6 bases). This clonotype was sampled from a female donor with multiple sclerosis, enrolled in a pregnancy study. The sequencing used CD8+ T cells from peripheral blood mononuclear cells, collected in the third trimester of pregnancy. DNA for the CDR3: TGTGCCAGCAGCTTTAGGACGGGTCAGGGGCCCCTCCACTTT. Amino acid sequence: CASSFRTGQGPLHF.